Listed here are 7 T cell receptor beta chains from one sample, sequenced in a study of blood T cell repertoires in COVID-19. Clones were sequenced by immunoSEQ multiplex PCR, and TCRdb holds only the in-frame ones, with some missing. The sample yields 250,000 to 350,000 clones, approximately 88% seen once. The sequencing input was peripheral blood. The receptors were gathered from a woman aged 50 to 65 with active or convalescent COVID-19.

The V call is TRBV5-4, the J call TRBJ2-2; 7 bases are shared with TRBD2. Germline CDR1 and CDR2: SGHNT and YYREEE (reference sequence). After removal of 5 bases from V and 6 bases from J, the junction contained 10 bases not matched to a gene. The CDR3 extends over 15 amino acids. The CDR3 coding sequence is TGTGCCAGCAGTTTCTCGGGGAGGGCCGCCGGGGAGCTGTTTTTT. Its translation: CASSFSGRAAGELFF.

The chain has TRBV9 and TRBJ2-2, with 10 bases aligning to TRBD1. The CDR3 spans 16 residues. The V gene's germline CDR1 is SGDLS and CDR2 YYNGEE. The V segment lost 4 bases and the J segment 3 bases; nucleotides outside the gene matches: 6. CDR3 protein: CASSKRQGAHTGELFF. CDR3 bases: TGTGCCAGCAGCAAAAGACAGGGGGCCCACACCGGGGAGCTGTTTTTT.

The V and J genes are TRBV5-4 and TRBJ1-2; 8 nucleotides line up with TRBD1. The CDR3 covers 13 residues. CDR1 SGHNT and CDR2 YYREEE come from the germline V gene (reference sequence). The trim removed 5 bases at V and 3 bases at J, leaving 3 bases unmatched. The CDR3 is CASRPGGDYGYTF. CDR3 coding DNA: TGTGCCAGCAGACCAGGGGGCGACTATGGCTACACCTTC.

The CDR3 DNA follows: TGTGCCAGCAGCCTAGCGGGGGCCGCCAGCGAGCAGTACTTC. Amino acid sequence: CASSLAGAASEQYF. The chain recombines TRBV3-1 (or the pseudogene TRBV3-2) with TRBJ2-7; 9 nucleotides match TRBD2. Per germline, CDR1 LGHDT and CDR2 YNNKEL (reference sequence). There are 14 residues in the CDR3. The trim removed 4 bases at V and 6 bases at J, leaving 7 bases unmatched.

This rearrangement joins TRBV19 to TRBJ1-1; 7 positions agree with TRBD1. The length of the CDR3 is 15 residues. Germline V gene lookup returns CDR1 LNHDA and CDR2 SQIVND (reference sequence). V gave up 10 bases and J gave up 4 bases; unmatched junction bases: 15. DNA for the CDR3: TGTGCCACATCCGATCCCGGCAGGGGGAGCACTGAAGCTTTCTTT. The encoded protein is CATSDPGRGSTEAFF.

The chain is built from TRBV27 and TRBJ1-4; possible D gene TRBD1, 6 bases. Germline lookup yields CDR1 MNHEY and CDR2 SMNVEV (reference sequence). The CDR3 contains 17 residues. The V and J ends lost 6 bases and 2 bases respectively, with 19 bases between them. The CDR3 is CASSFGGGGWTNEKLFF. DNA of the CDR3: TGTGCCAGCAGCTTCGGAGGGGGAGGGTGGACTAATGAAAAACTGTTTTTT.

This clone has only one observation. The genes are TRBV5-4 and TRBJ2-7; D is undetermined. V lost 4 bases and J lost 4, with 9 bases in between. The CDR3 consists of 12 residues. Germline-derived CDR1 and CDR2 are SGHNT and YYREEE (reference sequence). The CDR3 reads CASSAYKYEQYF. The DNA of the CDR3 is TGTGCCAGCAGCGCTTACAAGTACGAGCAGTACTTC.